These 4 T cell receptor beta chains share one sample of origin, sequenced in a study of blood T cells in healthy people across ages. Primers used in a second PCR of about 6 to 11 cycles were a sample-barcoded 5' primer and a J-beta primer mix. One entry per CDR3 protein, called by TCRdb with MiXCR from the 5' RACE reads. Here the sample spans 1.5 million to 2 million distinct CDR3 sequences, approximately 50% being singletons. Material: blood. These receptors came from a woman aged 40-49 years in good health.

The chain uses TRBV6-5 and TRBJ2-4; D is ambiguous. Germline V CDR1 and CDR2: MNHEY, SVGAGI. The V end was cut by 6 bases, the J end by 6 bases, with 15 bases between. This CDR3 has 14 residues. The CDR3: CASSPSGVLNIQYF. The CDR3 bases are TGTGCCAGCAGCCCATCTGGGGTTTTAAACATTCAGTACTTC.

The rearrangement uses TRBV7-8 and TRBJ2-1; TRBD2 agrees at 9 bases. Trimming at V came to 1 base and at J to 4 bases, leaving 8 bases not matched to a gene. The CDR3 consists of 17 residues. CDR1 and CDR2 from the germline V gene are SGHVS and FQNEAQ. CDR3 in DNA: TGTGCCAGCAGCTTAGAAGGGCGGGGGGGGTTTTACAATGAGCAGTTCTTC. It encodes CASSLEGRGGFYNEQFF.

The V gene is TRBV5-1, the J gene TRBJ2-3, with no clear D. Germline CDR1 is SGHRS and CDR2 is YFSETQ. V was cut by 0 bases and J by 1 base, with 12 bases left in between. The CDR3 is made up of 16 amino acids. The CDR3 DNA is TGCGCCAGCAGCTTGGGGCCTCGAGGAGGCACAGATACGCAGTATTTT. This codes for CASSLGPRGGTDTQYF.

The chain employs TRBV6-6 and TRBJ2-3; 11 positions agree with TRBD2. The CDR3 runs 16 residues. Trimming took 6 bases from V and 5 from J; bases not matched to a gene: 10. From germline, CDR1 is MNHNY and CDR2 SVGAGI (reference sequence). CDR3 DNA sequence: TGTGCCAGCAGGGACCGGACTAGCGGGTTTGGAGATACGCAGTATTTT. It specifies CASRDRTSGFGDTQYF.